This T cell receptor beta chain derives from a study of PD-1 blockade in classical Hodgkin lymphoma. Study as a whole: Intravenous nivolumab at 3 mg/kg was given to patients every 2 weeks.

The data were produced by immunoSEQ multiplex PCR, yet TCRdb's version contains in-frame clones alone and is incomplete. The sample carries some 18,000 clones, around 75% recorded once. The CDR3 loop spans 16 amino acids. Trimming cost V 2 bases and J 5 bases; bases outside gene matches: 11. Per germline, CDR1 LNHNV and CDR2 YYDKDF (reference sequence). Every patient experienced relapse after autologous stem cell transplantation, and brentuximab vedotin exposure varied. The sequenced sample was peripheral blood mononuclear cells (PBMCs), obtained at baseline. The V and J genes are TRBV15 and TRBJ1-1, with 7 bases fitting TRBD1. This clonotype was obtained from a human donor with classical Hodgkin lymphoma. The CDR3 DNA follows: TGTGCCACCAGCAGATCACCGGGACAGCGGGGGACTGAAGCTTTCTTT. This sequence encodes CATSRSPGQRGTEAFF.